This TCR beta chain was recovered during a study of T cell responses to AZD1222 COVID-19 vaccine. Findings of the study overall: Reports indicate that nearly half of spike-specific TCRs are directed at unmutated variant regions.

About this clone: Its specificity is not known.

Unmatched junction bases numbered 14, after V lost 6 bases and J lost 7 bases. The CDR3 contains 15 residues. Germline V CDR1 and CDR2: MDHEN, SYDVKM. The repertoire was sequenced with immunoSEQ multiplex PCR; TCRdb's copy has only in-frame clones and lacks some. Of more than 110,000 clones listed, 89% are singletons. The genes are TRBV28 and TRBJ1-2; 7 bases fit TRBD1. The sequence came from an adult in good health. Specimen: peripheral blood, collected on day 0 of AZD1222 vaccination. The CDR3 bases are TGTGCCAGCAGCTCGCCTAGGGGGCGCTTGGGTGGCTACACCTTC. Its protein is CASSSPRGRLGGYTF.